The 27 T cell receptor beta chains below were found in one sample sequenced in a study of CXCR3-negative and CXCR3-positive naive CD8 T cells. The authors made the TRB cDNA libraries by 5' RACE using UMI labels. Using the 5' RACE reads, TCRdb records one entry per CDR3 protein without DNA. Its clone listing holds about 92,000 distinct CDR3 sequences. Their antigen targets remain unknown. Study-level results: CXCR3-positive naive cells had TRB CDR3s that were more hydrophobic than CXCR3-negative naive cells had.

Sequenced input: naive CXCR3+ CD8+ T cells from blood. Subset given: CD45RO-CCR7+CD27+CD95- naive CD8+ T cells expressing CXCR3 (TNR3+). These receptors were taken from a human donor in good health. Some clones in this sample may be carry-over from other donors' samples.

This chain links TRBV12-3 or TRBV12-4 with TRBJ1-1. CDR3 length: 14 residues. The chain's CDR3 is CASSLVGLDTEAFF.

The chain combines TRBV28 with TRBJ2-3. CDR1 and CDR2 from the germline V gene are MDHEN and SYDVKM. The CDR3 covers 11 residues. CDR3 residues: CASTLGDTQYF.

This chain links TRBV12-3 or TRBV12-4 with TRBJ2-3; TCRdb proposes TRBD1, but this gene call is untestable without DNA. The CDR3 loop spans 15 amino acids. The CDR3 region is CASRETGGFKDTQYF.

This chain uses TRBV4-1 with TRBJ2-7; TCRdb outputs TRBD1, but without DNA this stays unchecked. The germline V gene has CDR1 MGHRA and CDR2 YSYEKL. The CDR3 has 15 residues. The CDR3 is CASSHATGDTYEQYF.

This chain joins TRBV29-1 and TRBJ1-2; TCRdb's D gene call, TRBD1, goes unchecked for lack of DNA. Germline V lookup: CDR1 SQVTM, CDR2 ANQGSEA. This CDR3 contains 13 residues. CDR3 region: CSVEVRTDYGYTF.

The chain joins TRBV5-1 to TRBJ1-1; TCRdb names TRBD1, which stays unverified in the absence of DNA. The CDR3 contains 14 residues. Germline CDR1 and CDR2: SGHRS and YFSETQ. CDR3 region: CASSLEGVGTEAFF.

The chain is built from TRBV29-1 and TRBJ2-3; absent DNA, TCRdb's TRBD1 call cannot be checked. This CDR3 comprises 14 residues. The germline CDR1 and CDR2 sequences are SQVTM and ANQGSEA. CDR3 residues: CSGGSLGGWDTQYF.

The genes are TRBV20-1 and TRBJ2-5; TCRdb names TRBD2, which stays unverified in the absence of DNA. This CDR3 spans 14 amino acids. CDR1 and CDR2 from the germline V gene are DFQATT and SNEGSKA (reference sequence). The CDR3 is CSAYFIAGEETQYF.

The genes are TRBV6-2 or TRBV6-3 and TRBJ1-6. CDR1 is MNHEY and CDR2 is SVGEGT in the germline V gene. The CDR3 runs to 13 residues. CDR3 sequence: CASSYAVNSPLHF.

The V call is TRBV12-3 or TRBV12-4, the J call TRBJ2-5; absent DNA, TCRdb's TRBD2 call cannot be checked. The CDR3 totals 14 residues. This CDR3 is CASSFLGDWETQYF.

This sequence joins TRBV6-2 or TRBV6-3 and TRBJ2-1. Looked up from germline, CDR1 is MNHEY and CDR2 is SVGEGT. This CDR3 spans 12 amino acids. CDR3 amino acids: CASSYSTDEQFF.

The chain employs TRBV14 and TRBJ1-1. The CDR3 loop spans 13 amino acids. Germline CDR1 is SGHDN and CDR2 is FVKESK. CDR3: CASSQGTPTKAFF.

The rearrangement joins TRBV28 to TRBJ2-7; TCRdb returns TRBD1, unconfirmable since there is no DNA. Germline V CDR1 and CDR2: MDHEN, SYDVKM. The CDR3 loop spans 14 amino acids. CDR3 loop: CASDRDRGPYEQYF.

This chain joins TRBV6-4 and TRBJ2-3; the D gene TCRdb calls, TRBD2, cannot be checked with no DNA. In germline, CDR1 is MRHNA, CDR2 SNTAGT. The CDR3 consists of 14 residues. CDR3: CASSLAGGTDTQYF.

This chain joins TRBV20-1 and TRBJ2-5. Per germline, CDR1 DFQATT and CDR2 SNEGSKA (reference sequence). The CDR3 has 12 residues. CDR3 amino acids: CSLKFGQETQYF.

CDR3 amino acids: CASSLAPNKGYEQYF. The J gene is TRBJ2-7, the V gene TRBV7-6. This CDR3 has 15 amino acids. Germline CDR1 and CDR2: SGHVS and FNYEAQ.

The chain recombines TRBV12-3 or TRBV12-4 with TRBJ1-1. The CDR3 is 13 residues long. The CDR3 region is CASSRSLNTEAFF.

The V call is TRBV2, the J call TRBJ2-3; there is no DNA to check the TCRdb D call of TRBD2. The CDR3 is 17 residues long. Germline loops: CDR1 SNHLY, CDR2 FYNNEI. The CDR3 protein is CASSYNPRGLDTDTQYF. Full variable domain (missing parts from reference TRBV2 and TRBJ2-3): EPEVTQTPSHQVTQMGQEVILRCVPISNHLYFYWYRQILGQKVEFLVSFYNNEISEKSEIFDDQFSVERPDGSNFTLKIRSTKLEDSAMYFCASSYNPRGLDTDTQYFGPGTRLTVL.

The chain combines TRBV9 with TRBJ2-7; TCRdb lists TRBD1, though no DNA is available to test this call. CDR1 SGDLS and CDR2 YYNGEE come from the germline V gene. The CDR3 sequence is 15 residues long. The CDR3 sequence: CASSVGGTGAYEQYF.

The rearrangement uses TRBV28 and TRBJ2-2; TCRdb indicates TRBD1, and absent DNA this call remains unverified. The length of the CDR3 is 14 residues. The germline V gene encodes CDR1 MDHEN and CDR2 SYDVKM. CDR3 amino acids: CASGQDRPTGELFF. Looking up the rest from reference TRBV28 and TRBJ2-2 gives the full variable domain: DVKVTQSSRYLVKRTGEKVFLECVQDMDHENMFWYRQDPGLGLRLIYFSYDVKMKEKGDIPEGYSVSREKKERFSLILESASTNQTSMYLCASGQDRPTGELFFGEGSRLTVL.

This sequence joins TRBV28 and TRBJ1-1; TCRdb's D call, TRBD1, is unchecked because there is no DNA. CDR1 MDHEN and CDR2 SYDVKM come from the germline V gene. The CDR3 totals 13 residues. The CDR3 sequence is CASREELNTEAFF.

The rearrangement joins TRBV25-1 to TRBJ2-7. The CDR3 spans 12 residues. From germline, CDR1 is MGHDK and CDR2 SYGVNS. The CDR3 here is CASSDHPYEQYF.

This chain joins TRBV28 and TRBJ2-7; TCRdb calls TRBD2, which cannot be checked without DNA. The CDR3 is 14 residues long. Germline V gives CDR1 MDHEN, CDR2 SYDVKM. The CDR3 sequence: CASSLYGGDLEQYF.

The V and J genes are TRBV28 and TRBJ2-3. CDR3 size: 11 residues. Germline values: CDR1 MDHEN, CDR2 SYDVKM. The CDR3 loop is CASSSGDTQYF.

The V call is TRBV12-3 or TRBV12-4, the J call TRBJ2-3; lacking DNA, the TRBD2 call made by TCRdb goes unchecked. CDR3 length equals 16 residues. The CDR3: CASRGPRGRAPDTQYF.

V is TRBV20-1 and J is TRBJ2-1; TCRdb names TRBD1, which stays unverified in the absence of DNA. CDR1 is DFQATT and CDR2 is SNEGSKA in the germline V gene (reference sequence). The CDR3 extends over 15 amino acids. CDR3 sequence: CSARDWDRIYNEQFF.

The chain has TRBV21-1 and TRBJ2-5; TCRdb returns TRBD2, unconfirmable since there is no DNA. TRBV21-1 has pseudogene status. The CDR3 totals 17 residues. The CDR3 sequence: CASSKVSREPTQETQYF.